The source of this T cell receptor (beta chain) is a study of shared clonotypes between healthy human individuals. Whole-study results and caveats: Donor clonotype sharing was expected to depend on sequencing depth.

As regards this clone: The target antigen is unknown.

V lost 5 bases and J lost 1; bases outside the gene matches: 4. The CDR3 length is 15 residues. Germline-derived CDR1 and CDR2 are SGHAT and FQNNGV. Nashville, Tennessee was home to all donors, each a Caucasian adult. Researchers divided each subset's genomic DNA evenly across several immunoSEQ plates. Method: immunoSEQ multiplex PCR; TCRdb's copy keeps in-frame clones and lacks some. The sample has nearly 500,000 clones; around 78% are singletons. This rearrangement joins TRBV11-2 to TRBJ2-2, with 7 bases identical to TRBD2. The TCR sequence derives from a woman in her thirties or forties in good health. Some clones in this sample may be carry-over from other donors' samples. Sequenced sample: PBMCs. CDR3 in amino acids: CASSPTSWNTGELFF. In DNA, the CDR3 is TGTGCCAGCAGCCCGACTAGCTGGAACACCGGGGAGCTGTTTTTT.